These 3 T cell receptor beta chains originate from one sample sequenced in a study of T cells in Graves' hyperthyroidism and ophthalmopathy. Template material for amplifying TCR beta CDR3 regions consisted of RNA transcripts. Carried out on the TCR CDR3, a first-round RT-PCR used the HTBI primer set. TCRdb reanalysed the multiplex PCR reads using MiXCR and keeps one entry per CDR3 protein. The data show some 340,000 distinct CDR3 sequences, roughly an eighth seen once. Material for sequencing was blood. The source of these receptors is a woman between 40 and 55 years old with Graves' ophthalmopathy.

This clonotype was seen a few times. The rearrangement joins TRBV29-1 to TRBJ1-3; 8 positions match TRBD1. The CDR3 has 16 amino acids. Germline values: CDR1 SQVTM, CDR2 ANQGSEA. Trimming at V came to 6 bases and at J to 3 bases, leaving 13 bases not matched to a gene. The CDR3 sequence: CSVLGLQGAGGNTIYF. The DNA of the CDR3 is TGCAGCGTGCTCGGTTTGCAGGGGGCTGGTGGAAACACCATATATTTT.

The rearrangement joins TRBV5-1 to TRBJ2-2; perhaps TRBD2 as D (6 bases). The CDR3 runs 17 residues. Germline V gene sequence: CDR1 SGHRS, CDR2 YFSETQ. V gave up 4 bases and J gave up 2 bases, with 18 bases separating them. The CDR3 spells CASSGTSSATNTGELFF. In nucleotides, the CDR3 is TGCGCCAGCAGCGGGACTTCCTCAGCCACTAACACCGGGGAGCTGTTTTTT.

The table lists this clonotype with many counts. The genes are TRBV28 and TRBJ2-7; D possibly corresponds to TRBD1 (5 bases). Germline lookup yields CDR1 MDHEN and CDR2 SYDVKM. Trimming cost V 5 bases and J 9 bases, with 14 bases left between them. This CDR3 has 12 amino acids. The CDR3 is CASSPPQGGQYF. CDR3 nucleotide sequence: TGTGCCAGCAGTCCCCCGCAGGGTGGGCAGTACTTC. The variable domain in full, with the rest retrieved from reference TRBV28 and TRBJ2-7, is DVKVTQSSRYLVKRTGEKVFLECVQDMDHENMFWYRQDPGLGLRLIYFSYDVKMKEKGDIPEGYSVSREKKERFSLILESASTNQTSMYLCASSPPQGGQYFGPGTRLTVT.